The sequence of this TCR beta chain was determined in a study of shared clonotypes between healthy human individuals. Findings and limits, study-wide: Among donors, the sharing of clonotypes was expected to be influenced by sequencing depth. It was observed that 5% to 6% of naive CD4 clonotypes were shared across a handful of donors.

In the source study's methods: Junction-only sequences without quality scores were provided by ImmunoSEQ, so filtering was different. TCRdb keeps only in-frame clones here, not all; method: immunoSEQ multiplex PCR. From that table come the V and J calls and clone size; the DNA was used to work out D and trimming. The profile covers 2 million or so clones, with approximately 95% appearing a single time and 1% to 1.3% taken by the ten largest. With respect to this clone: The antigen is undetermined.

The germline V gene encodes CDR1 MNHEY and CDR2 SMNVEV (reference sequence). V lost 5 bases to trimming and J lost 4 bases, with 19 bases between them. The length of the CDR3 is 16 residues. CD45RO-negative CD8 cells positively selected for CCR7 made up the naive population, which excluded terminally differentiated effector memory CD45RA+ cells. Every one of the donors was a Caucasian adult that lived in Nashville, Tennessee. J is TRBJ2-3 and V is TRBV27, with D possibly being TRBD1 or TRBD2 (5 bases each). The sample taken for sequencing was naive CD8+ T cells sorted from blood. This clonotype was obtained from a man younger than 35 in good health. In nucleotides, the CDR3 is TGTGCCAGCAGTACGACCGGGACCGGCCGTCCAGATACGCAGTATTTT. This gives the protein CASSTTGTGRPDTQYF.